The 26 T cell receptor beta chains presented below share a single source sample, sequenced in a study of post-analysis software for immune sequencing data. Findings and caveats of the study: Compared with controls, patients had more of 4 to 6 TRBV segments, including TRBV5-6, TRBV5-1 and TRBV20-1.

These TCRs are of unknown antigen specificity. Unique molecular identifiers were built into the TCR beta cDNA libraries. Each CDR3 protein gets one entry after TCRdb re-called the PCR reads with MiXCR. The table shows over 150,000 distinct CDR3 sequences, with approximately 28% occurring only once. Sample: blood. These receptors came from a girl between 10 and 17 years old with multiple sclerosis.

This clonotype was seen many times. The rearrangement uses TRBV7-9 and TRBJ2-7; D uncertain. CDR3 size: 13 residues. V was trimmed by 1 base and J by 4 bases, leaving 8 bases between them. Germline V gives CDR1 SEHNR, CDR2 FQNEAQ (reference sequence). DNA of the CDR3: TGTGCCAGCAGCTTAGGTGTCCGTTACGAGCAGTACTTC. Its translation: CASSLGVRYEQYF.

This clonotype was found many times. The chain combines TRBV5-1 with TRBJ2-5, with D possibly matching TRBD1 (6 bases). Germline-derived CDR1 and CDR2 are SGHRS and YFSETQ. Trimming took off 2 bases at V and 2 bases at J, with 7 bases between the two ends. This CDR3 spans 13 amino acids. In nucleotides, the CDR3 is TGCGCCAGCAGCTTAGGACAGCAAGAGACCCAGTACTTC. Translating gives CASSLGQQETQYF.

This clonotype was detected only a few times. The chain has TRBV29-1 and TRBJ2-2; the match to TRBD1 covers 10 bases. The CDR3 is 17 residues long. J was trimmed by 3 bases and V by 5 bases; bases with no gene match: 12. Germline loops: CDR1 SQVTM, CDR2 ANQGSEA. The CDR3 DNA reads as TGCAGCGTTTCCACCGGGACAGGGGTTATGCACACCGGGGAGCTGTTTTTT. It specifies CSVSTGTGVMHTGELFF.

This clonotype was detected once. This chain uses TRBV28 with TRBJ1-2; perhaps TRBD1 as D (5 bases). The CDR3 has 14 residues. CDR1 is MDHEN and CDR2 is SYDVKM in the germline V gene. The ends were cut back, 6 bases at V and 4 bases at J, with 15 bases in the middle. This CDR3 is CASRSGPVGYGYTF. The CDR3 region has the DNA TGTGCCAGCAGATCAGGGCCCGTTGGCTATGGCTACACCTTC.

Regarding this clonotype: A much bigger clone sits one base away, suggesting this may be a read error. CDR3 in amino acids: CTSSQFTNEQFF. Written as DNA, the CDR3 is TGCACCAGCAGCCAATTCACCAATGAGCAGTTCTTC. The chain employs TRBV4-1 and TRBJ2-1; no firm D call. The CDR3 is 12 residues long. Per the germline V gene, CDR1 is MGHRA and CDR2 is YSYEKL.

The chain combines TRBV6-6 with TRBJ2-3; TRBD1 matches at 7 bases. CDR1 MNHNY and CDR2 SVGAGI come from the germline V gene (reference sequence). With V trimmed by 0 bases and J by 1 base, 4 bases remained unmatched. The CDR3 is 16 residues long. CDR3 DNA sequence: TGTGCCAGCAGTTACTCGGGGCAGGGGGGCACAGATACGCAGTATTTT. Translating it yields CASSYSGQGGTDTQYF.

This clonotype was seen more than once but under ten times. The CDR3 protein is CAACRGTRETQYF. CDR3 nucleotide sequence: TGTGCCGCCTGCAGGGGGACCAGGGAGACCCAGTACTTC. The gene calls are TRBV28 and TRBJ2-5, with TRBD1 matching over 7 bases. Per the germline V gene, CDR1 is MDHEN and CDR2 is SYDVKM. The J segment lost 5 bases and the V segment lost 11 bases, leaving 11 bases of the junction unmatched. The CDR3 length is 13 residues.

This clonotype was detected only a few times. The J gene is TRBJ1-1, the V gene TRBV5-8; no clear D. This CDR3 is 14 amino acids long. V was cut by 4 bases and J by 1 base, with 11 bases left in between. Germline lookup yields CDR1 SGHTS and CDR2 YDEGEE. The CDR3 loop reads CASSRLRGNTEAFF. For the CDR3, the DNA is TGTGCCAGCAGCCGCCTGCGGGGGAACACTGAAGCTTTCTTT.

This clonotype was observed a few times. The V call is TRBV4-1, the J call TRBJ2-2, with 9 nucleotides matching TRBD2. After removal of 6 bases from V and 1 base from J, the junction contained 3 bases not matched to a gene. Germline assignment: CDR1 MGHRA and CDR2 YSYEKL. This CDR3 spans 15 amino acids. The CDR3 loop reads CASRQLAGNTGELFF. The CDR3 DNA follows: TGCGCCAGCAGACAACTAGCGGGGAACACCGGGGAGCTGTTTTTT.

The chain combines TRBV7-2 with TRBJ1-5; no definite D call. With 1 base removed from V and 0 bases from J, the gap between germline ends came to 7 bases. CDR3 size: 15 residues. The germline CDR1 and CDR2 sequences are SGHTA and FQGNSA. Written as DNA, the CDR3 is TGTGCCAGCAGCTTAGGAGGGTATAGCAATCAGCCCCAGCATTTT. As protein: CASSLGGYSNQPQHF.

As for this clonotype: This may come from a read error, since a much larger clone is one base off. V usage is TRBV7-9 and J usage is TRBJ2-1; D may correspond to TRBD1 or TRBD2 (5 bases each). V lost 3 bases and J lost 5, with 14 bases in between. This CDR3 comprises 15 residues. From germline, CDR1 is SEHNR and CDR2 FQNEAQ (reference sequence). CDR3 residues: CASSFPGGRHNEQFF. The DNA for the CDR3 is TGTGCCAGCAGCTTCCCTGGGGGACGTCACAATGAGCAGTTCTTC.

The table lists this clonotype with many counts. The chain uses TRBV4-1 and TRBJ1-2; 7 nucleotides line up with TRBD1. With 3 bases clipped from V and 0 bases from J, the junction kept 16 bases outside the gene matches. The CDR3 is 19 residues long. Germline V gene data show CDR1 as MGHRA and CDR2 as YSYEKL. The CDR3 loop is CASSHGRKGGDSTNYGYTF. Here the CDR3 DNA reads TGCGCCAGCAGCCACGGCCGAAAAGGAGGGGACAGTACTAACTATGGCTACACCTTC.

This clonotype was seen repeatedly, ten times or more. The V gene is TRBV29-1, the J gene TRBJ2-3; TRBD1 agrees at 8 bases. V lost 3 bases to trimming and J lost 6 bases; unmatched junction nucleotides: 5. The CDR3 runs 13 residues. Germline CDR1 reads SQVTM; CDR2 reads ANQGSEA. This CDR3 is CSVEGQEVDTQYF. The CDR3 DNA is TGCAGCGTTGAGGGACAGGAAGTGGATACGCAGTATTTT.

The table lists this clonotype with a few counts. The chain combines TRBV5-1 with TRBJ1-1; weak D call: TRBD1 (5 bases). The CDR3 is 16 residues long. Germline lookup yields CDR1 SGHRS and CDR2 YFSETQ. Between the trimmed V and J ends, which lost 0 bases and 0 bases, there was a span of 12 bases. The CDR3 protein is CASSLAGGTMNTEAFF. The CDR3 DNA sequence: TGCGCCAGCAGCTTGGCCGGGGGGACCATGAACACTGAAGCTTTCTTT.

This clonotype was observed a handful of times. The chain uses TRBV6-2 or TRBV6-3 and TRBJ1-2; D is uncertain. Germline CDR1 MNHEY, CDR2 SVGEGT. V dropped 2 bases and J dropped 5 bases, with 9 bases sitting between them. The CDR3 is 13 residues long. The CDR3 DNA is TGTGCCAGCAGTTACGCCGGGGAGTATGGCTACACCTTC. Translation gives CASSYAGEYGYTF.

This clonotype was counted ten times or more. V usage is TRBV29-1 and J usage is TRBJ2-5, with TRBD1 matching over 8 bases. CDR3 length: 13 amino acids. V gave up 6 bases and J gave up 1 base; unmatched junction bases: 4. Germline V gene data show CDR1 as SQVTM and CDR2 as ANQGSEA. CDR3: CSVAGGSQETQYF. For the CDR3, the DNA is TGCAGCGTGGCAGGGGGCTCCCAAGAGACCCAGTACTTC.

This clonotype was picked up many times. The J gene is TRBJ2-7, the V gene TRBV20-1; 9 nucleotides match TRBD2. The V gene end was trimmed by 4 bases and the J gene end by 8 bases; junction bases not matched to a gene: 15. In germline, CDR1 is DFQATT, CDR2 SNEGSKA (reference sequence). The CDR3 spans 15 residues. The CDR3 region is CSAKDGGGSGSQQYF. CDR3 in DNA: TGCAGTGCTAAGGACGGGGGTGGTAGCGGGAGTCAGCAGTACTTC.

This chain joins TRBV30 and TRBJ1-5; D is ambiguous. The CDR3 is 12 amino acids. Deletions cut 3 bases from V and 5 bases from J, with 8 bases between. Germline CDR1 reads GTSNPN; CDR2 reads SVGIG (reference sequence). The CDR3 DNA reads TGTGCCTGGAGCCCCGGCGATCAGCCCCAGCATTTT. It specifies CAWSPGDQPQHF.

Concerning this clonotype: The junction differs from germline at one of its ends, possibly a read error. CDR3 sequence (DNA): TGCGCCAGCAGCAGAGACGCCGGGACAGCCAGCTACGAGCAGCACTTC. It translates to CASSRDAGTASYEQHF. The chain joins TRBV5-1 to TRBJ2-7, with 7 bases lining up with TRBD1. Germline values: CDR1 SGHRS, CDR2 YFSETQ. The CDR3 extends over 16 amino acids. The full variable domain, its missing parts supplied by reference TRBV5-1 and TRBJ2-7, is KAGVTQTPRYLIKTRGQQVTLSCSPISGHRSVSWYQQTPGQGLQFLFEYFSETQRNKGNFPGRFSGRQFSNSRSEMNVSTLELGDSALYLCASSRDAGTASYEQHFGPGTRLTVT.

This clonotype was counted ten times or more. The gene calls are TRBV4-1 and TRBJ1-2; the match to TRBD1 covers 7 bases. J was trimmed by 11 bases and V by 2 bases; bases with no gene match: 8. Germline loops: CDR1 MGHRA, CDR2 YSYEKL. The CDR3 has 13 amino acids. CDR3 nucleotide sequence: TGCGCCAGCAGCCAAACCGGGACAGCCAGATACACCTTC. The encoded protein is CASSQTGTARYTF.

This clonotype was seen a few times. The chain couples TRBV10-3 to TRBJ1-1; TRBD1 matches 8 bases. The J segment lost 5 bases and the V segment lost 2 bases, leaving 13 bases of the junction unmatched. The CDR3 contains 17 residues. The germline V gene has CDR1 ENHRY and CDR2 SYGVKD. DNA of the CDR3: TGTGCCATCAGTGAGAAAACGACAGGGGTAAGGGAGACTGAAGCTTTCTTT. Its translation is CAISEKTTGVRETEAFF.

This clonotype turned up a few times. CDR3 region: CASSQAGLAGLPSSYEQYF. The CDR3 bases are TGTGCCAGCAGCCAAGCGGGGCTAGCGGGCCTGCCAAGCTCCTACGAGCAGTACTTC. The chain combines TRBV3-1 with TRBJ2-7, with 8 nucleotides matching TRBD2. The CDR3 length is 19 residues. Looked up from germline, CDR1 is LGHDT and CDR2 is YNNKEL (reference sequence). Trimming at V came to 1 base and at J to 0 bases, leaving 14 bases not matched to a gene.

Concerning this clonotype: A much larger clone sits a single nucleotide away, making a read error possible. The V and J genes are TRBV24-1 and TRBJ2-7; TRBD2 aligns across 9 bases. The CDR3 runs to 15 residues. Trimming took 2 bases from V and 10 from J; bases not matched to a gene: 11. Germline lookup yields CDR1 KGHDR and CDR2 SFDVKD. The CDR3 loop reads CATSDWIAGEEIQYF. Written as DNA, the CDR3 is TGTGCCACCAGTGATTGGATAGCGGGAGAAGAGATCCAGTACTTC.

This chain uses TRBV11-2 with TRBJ2-7, with 10 positions matching TRBD2. J was trimmed by 0 bases and V by 5 bases; bases with no gene match: 4. Germline loops: CDR1 SGHAT, CDR2 FQNNGV. The CDR3 extends over 15 amino acids. CDR3 region: CASSVPSGSSYEQYF. The CDR3 DNA sequence: TGTGCCAGCAGCGTACCTAGCGGGAGCTCCTACGAGCAGTACTTC.

This chain joins TRBV6-6 and TRBJ1-2; D not resolved. Trimming removed 0 bases from V and 1 base from J, with 6 bases in between. Germline CDR1 is MNHNY and CDR2 is SVGAGI (reference sequence). The CDR3 totals 14 residues. DNA for the CDR3: TGTGCCAGCAGTTACTCGAGCCTTAACTATGGCTACACCTTC. Protein: CASSYSSLNYGYTF.

As regards this clonotype: One end of the junction does not line up with germline, which may come from a read error. The rearrangement links TRBV6-5 to TRBJ2-1, with no clear D. The CDR3 runs 14 residues. Germline CDR1 is MNHEY and CDR2 is SVGAGI. CDR3 nucleotide sequence: TGTGCCAGCAGTTACTCGGGCAGCTACAATGGGCAGTTCTTC. Amino acids: CASSYSGSYNGQFF.